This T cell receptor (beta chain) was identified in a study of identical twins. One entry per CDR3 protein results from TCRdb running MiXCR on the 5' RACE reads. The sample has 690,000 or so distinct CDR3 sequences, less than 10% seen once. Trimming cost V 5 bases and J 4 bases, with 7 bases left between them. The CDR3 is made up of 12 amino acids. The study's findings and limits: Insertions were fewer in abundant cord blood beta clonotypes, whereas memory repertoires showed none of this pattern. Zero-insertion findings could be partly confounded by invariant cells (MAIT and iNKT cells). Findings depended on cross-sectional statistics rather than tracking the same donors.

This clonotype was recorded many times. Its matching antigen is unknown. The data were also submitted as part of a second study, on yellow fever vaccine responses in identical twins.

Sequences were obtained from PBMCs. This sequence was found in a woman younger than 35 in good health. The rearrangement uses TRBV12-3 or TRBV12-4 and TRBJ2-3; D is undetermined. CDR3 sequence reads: CASSTTADTQYF. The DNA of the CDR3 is TGTGCCAGCAGTACGACCGCAGATACGCAGTATTTT.